This T cell receptor beta chain was found in a study of post-analysis software for immune sequencing data. Study in general: Disease trajectories encompassed relapsing-remitting, secondary progressive and progressive-relapsing multiple sclerosis. Findings of the study overall: The F measure placed samples prepared in the same batch into strongly shared clusters. Relative to controls, patients with multiple sclerosis showed significantly lower normalized Chao1 diversity. Patients carried 4 or 5 TRBV segments more frequently than controls did, and TRBV5-6, TRBV5-1 and TRBV20-1 were among them.

There are 15 residues in the CDR3. Germline CDR1 reads SGHTA; CDR2 reads FQGNSA. The ends lost 4 bases at V and 6 bases at J; junction bases unmatched: 12. As regards this clonotype: The antigen remains undetermined.

TCR beta libraries were prepared from cDNA with unique molecular identifiers. Yield was some 540,000 cDNA molecules from about 0.94 to 9.7 million T cells. TCRdb recomputed calls from the PCR reads with MiXCR, one row per CDR3 protein. In the table there are roughly 430,000 distinct CDR3 sequences, roughly 38% of which are singletons. This chain uses TRBV7-2 with TRBJ2-7, with TRBD2 matching 7 bases. The sequenced sample consisted of blood. This receptor was obtained from a girl aged 2 to 9 with multiple sclerosis. The CDR3 here is CASSSQIGLEAEQYF. The CDR3, as DNA: TGTGCCAGCAGCTCCCAGATCGGACTAGAAGCCGAGCAGTACTTC.